This TCR beta chain was captured by sequencing in a study of cytomegalovirus exposure and HLA in healthy donors (dated by TCRdb to 2015 to 2018). Notes on the research overall: An earlier analysis of roughly 500 of the donors reported about 280 Gb of sequence data and approximately 120 million unique TCR beta sequences obtained from 180 million or so T cells. The study was designed to test whether signatures of past pathogen exposure could be identified by cataloging public T cell receptors. An early release covering just under 650 HLA-typed donors comprised roughly 300 gigabases of sequencing data and 85 million to 100 million unique TCR sequences. Donor age, sex, ethnicity and CMV serostatus were compiled alongside the repertoire data. A later analysis re-examined previously published TCR beta repertoires from more than 650 donors and added high-resolution HLA genotyping to investigate patterns of TCR occurrence. In a later genetic analysis, genome-wide SNP genotypes for 398 of the 666 donors were used, and that subset was treated as a discovery cohort. Along with the roughly 670-subject first cohort, a separate validation cohort of over 90 different subjects was used. Class I and class II HLA loci were covered by the typing at four-digit resolution. Several DR-DQ haplotypes were handled as single units for association and clustering because linkage in the cohort was strong. Across 398 genotyped donors of the cohort, an average of about 220,000 unique TCR beta nucleotide sequences per donor were sequenced, and 15% to 20% of those sequences were non-productive. An earlier analysis of several hundred of the donors applied high-throughput TCR beta sequencing to assess whether each TCR beta V gene segment acted as functional or pseudogenic. High-throughput TCR immunosequencing, statistical association of individual TCRs with disease status, and machine learning were combined to predict cytomegalovirus infection status. Using immunosequencing, the study profiled T cell repertoires from some 670 subjects and related those repertoires to cytomegalovirus serostatus. Typing coverage varied by locus: about 620-630 donors for A, B, C, DRB1 and DQB1; approximately 500 for DQA1; 606 for DPA1; approximately 450 for DPB1. The later analysis used no new phenotypic data to find candidate immune exposures, relying instead on TCR beta sequences and their occurrence across donors. The genetic ancestry cluster associated with self-reported Caucasian donors included 81% of the approximately 410 genotyped donors. All discovery cohort repertoires had been generated using a single sequencing platform.

To note about this clone: This receptor's antigen is unknown.

V and J are truncated by 6 bases and 0 bases respectively, leaving an intervening sequence of 11 bases. Including cysteine and phenylalanine, the CDR3 has 15 amino acids. The kept DNA is CDR3 alone, 45 bases in frame from the first base. The germline V gene yields MRHNA for CDR1 and SNTAGT for CDR2. The cohort consisted of hundreds of healthy bone marrow donors. At the time of sampling, every cohort member was nominally healthy, though immune exposures that went unrecorded were likely present. The donor tested CMV seropositive and was one of the 289 seropositive cohort members. Each donor provided a peripheral blood sample, and peripheral blood mononuclear cells were used for TCR beta sequencing. Genomic DNA was extracted from the blood cell samples with the Qiagen DNeasy Blood Extraction Kit. The protocol used for the library was the immunoSEQ multiplex PCR assay. The multiplex PCR relied on a mix of 60 forward primers for TCR Vbeta segments and 13 reverse primers for TCR Jbeta segments. The CDR3 region of rearranged TCR beta genes was amplified from genomic DNA by a multiplex PCR assay. Amplified TCR beta libraries were sequenced as 87-base-pair reads on the Illumina HiSeq System. In the source study's methods: A later analysis tallied about 77 million unique TCR beta chains across the 650 to 750 repertoires, and around 12 million of those chains were shared by two or more donors. Raw reads were error-corrected and collapsed into unique sequences with a nearest-neighbor algorithm that merged closely related sequences to remove PCR and sequencing errors. CDR3 sequences were aligned to IMGT reference sequences to assign V, D and J gene segments. For a sequence to be retained, a match of at least six nucleotides was required to both a V gene segment and a J gene segment. Rearrangements were called productive when the CDR3 lacked stop codons and stayed in frame with V and J; all others were non-productive. Following IMGT convention, CDR3 was defined as the stretch from the second conserved V-encoded cysteine to the conserved J-encoded phenylalanine. Sequences without an unambiguous match to a single V gene segment were excluded from the earlier analysis of 450 to 650 of the donors. An earlier analysis of a few hundred of the donors called V segments functional above 56.7% productive rearrangements and segregating when the between-donor standard deviation exceeded 5%. To diagnose cytomegalovirus status from the catalog of TCR beta chain sequences, a statistical classification framework was built. V and J gene assignment, in a later analysis, came from comparing TCR nucleotide sequences with IMGT/GENE-DB human TR gene sequences. A later analysis assigned CDR3 sequences and most-parsimonious VDJ recombination scenarios with the TCRdist pipeline. A later analysis defined each TCR beta chain by its CDR3 amino acid sequence plus V-gene family, and excluded reads lacking a unique V-gene family. As a way to deal with suspected cross-contamination and a sequencing artifact, a later analysis dropped hundreds of nucleotide sequences that were highly shared and had low generation probability. A later analysis calculated a clonal expansion index for each public chain from normalized within-repertoire ranks of inferred template counts. Generation probabilities in a later analysis came from a VDJ recombination model fitted to out-of-frame rearrangements, and those results were checked against IGoR. A later analysis scored TCR-TCR, TCR-HLA and TCR-CMV co-occurrence with hypergeometric tests, applying a repertoire-size bias correction to TCR pairs. False discovery rates were estimated in a later analysis by permuting HLA or CMV assignments 20 times. A later analysis grouped co-occurring TCRs with DBSCAN, adding TCRdist sequence similarity when clustering within HLA-allele-positive subsets. For co-occurrence clustering, repertoires with fewer than 30,000 or more than 120,000 public chains were excluded, along with roughly 5 repertoires with anomalous nucleotide sharing. TCRdb holds this immuneACCESS table with in-frame rearrangements only. Some clones are missing; in checked studies, unresolved V genes explain under half, and the rest has no known cause. That table gives V, J and clone size, and the DNA gave D and trimming. This sample's table has entries for 150,000 to 200,000 clones. 0.75% to 0.85% of the sample belongs to the ten largest clones.

Overall results and qualifications from the work: Correlated functional status among segregating V segments might reflect linkage disequilibrium, but an unknown experimental factor could not be ruled out. In both the original and validation cohorts, the classifier was reported to diagnose cytomegalovirus status with high specificity and sensitivity. The earlier analysis of about 600 of the donors excluded fewer than 20 rarely observed V segments, including chromosome 9 orphons, because counts were too low. According to a later genetic analysis, donors in an Asian-associated ancestry cluster had fewer N-insertions in productive TCRs than the approximately 710-donor mean. A further reported finding was that TCR beta sequences accurately predicted the HLA-A and HLA-B alleles for most subjects in the first cohort. In an earlier analysis of about 540 of the donors, most TCR beta V segments were observed in productive rearrangements about 90% or about 30% of the time, broadly matching IMGT annotations. While some public TCRs were present in many individuals, most TCR sequences turned up only very rarely across donors. At a false discovery rate of 0.05, a later analysis linked around 15,000 TCR beta sequences to specific HLA alleles. In a later analysis, HLA-associated TCR beta chains were found to be more clonally expanded and to have lower generation probabilities than equally common non-associated chains. In a later analysis, most CMV-associated TCR beta chains were found to appear HLA-restricted, with HLA associations seemingly driven largely by CMV exposure. Some IMGT-functional V segments, including TRBV6-2 and TRBV6-3, could not be told apart with the 87-base-pair reads, so those segments were excluded. Because HLA typing was unavailable for some donors at each locus, only the typed subset was used in association tests. In a later analysis, the rate of TCR association differed among HLA loci, with DRB1 alleles having the most associated TCRs and HLA-C alleles having the fewest. Sequencing depth was assumed to be roughly uniform across donors in the presence/absence analyses, though that assumption may not hold. Several of the top co-occurrence clusters appeared to be linked to parvovirus B19, influenza, CMV and Epstein-Barr virus, according to a later analysis. The authors suggested that the approach could potentially be generalized to other disease states and immunological phenotypes. In a later genetic analysis, a missense DCLRE1C variant was associated with V-gene and J-gene trimming of TCR beta chains, and the association was replicated in an independent cohort. Strong co-occurrence of HLA alleles, especially DR and DQ, made assigning TCR associations to individual alleles difficult. In vitro tests confirmed that a few of the cytomegalovirus-associated TCR beta chains recognize cytomegalovirus antigens. Only TCR beta chains were sequenced in this cohort, and the absence of alpha or paired-chain data limited detectable features. CMV serostatus was the only immune exposure information available for the cohort. A cluster of highly shared sequence variants was judged likely to represent a technical artifact of the sequencing pipeline. In the study, some 160 TCR beta chains were listed as associated with cytomegalovirus.

Sequencing used PBMCs. Recombination joined TRBV6-4 with TRBJ2-2; the D gene is possibly TRBD2, with 6 bases matching. The sequence derives from a woman aged 18-29 years in good health and CMV-seropositive. The CDR3 region: CASSPRLANTGELFF. The DNA sequence is given as TGTGCCAGCAGCCCGCGACTAGCGAACACCGGGGAGCTGTTTTTT.